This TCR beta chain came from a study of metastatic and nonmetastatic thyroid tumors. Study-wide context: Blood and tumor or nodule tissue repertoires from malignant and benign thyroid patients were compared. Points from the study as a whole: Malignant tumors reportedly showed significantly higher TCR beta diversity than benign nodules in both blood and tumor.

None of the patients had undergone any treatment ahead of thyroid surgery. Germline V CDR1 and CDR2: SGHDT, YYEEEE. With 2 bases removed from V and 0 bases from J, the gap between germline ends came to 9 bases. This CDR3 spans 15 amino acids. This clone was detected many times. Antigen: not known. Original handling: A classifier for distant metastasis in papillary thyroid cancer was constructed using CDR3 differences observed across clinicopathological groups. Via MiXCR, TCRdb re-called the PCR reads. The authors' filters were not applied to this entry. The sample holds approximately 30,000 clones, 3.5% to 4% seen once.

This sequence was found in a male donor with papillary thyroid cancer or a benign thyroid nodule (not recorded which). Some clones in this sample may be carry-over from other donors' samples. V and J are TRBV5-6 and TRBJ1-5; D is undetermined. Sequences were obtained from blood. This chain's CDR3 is CASSFIQNSNQPQHF. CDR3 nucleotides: TGTGCCAGCAGCTTTATACAGAATAGCAATCAGCCCCAGCATTTT. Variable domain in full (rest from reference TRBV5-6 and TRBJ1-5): DAGVTQSPTHLIKTRGQQVTLRCSPKSGHDTVSWYQQALGQGPQFIFQYYEEEERQRGNFPDRFSGHQFPNYSSELNVNALLLGDSALYLCASSFIQNSNQPQHFGDGTRLSIL.